Given below is one T cell receptor (beta chain) in context. Its antigen is undetermined. The data derive from a study of T cell repertoires in cytomegalovirus infection. Across the study: Both a matching HLA type and CMV infection were indicated by public TCR beta signatures.

TCRdb reprocessed the reads with MiXCR, giving one entry per CDR3 protein. The data show around 900,000 distinct CDR3 sequences, roughly 30% seen once. Trimming shortened V by 4 bases and J by 8 bases, and 15 bases separated the two germline ends. The CDR3 runs 14 residues. Germline-derived CDR1 and CDR2 are MNHNY and SVGAGI (reference sequence). The starting material was cultured CD8+ T cells from PBMCs, obtained from culture after CMV antigen stimulation. This TCR was recovered from a human donor in good health (CMV status not recorded). Some clones in this sample may be carry-over from other donors' samples. This rearrangement joins TRBV6-6 to TRBJ2-1, with D perhaps matching TRBD2 (6 bases). As DNA, the CDR3 is TGTGCCAGCAGTTGGAGGGGCCTACAGGATGAGCAGTTCTTC. Translating it yields CASSWRGLQDEQFF.